Listed below are T cell receptor beta chains from one sample, sequenced in a study of early T cells in non-severe SARS-CoV-2 infection. One entry per CDR3 protein, called by TCRdb with MiXCR from the 5' RACE reads. The sample contains some 60,000 distinct CDR3 sequences, roughly an eighth of which appear only once. The input for sequencing was whole blood, taken at baseline. The receptors were sampled from an adult who was a healthcare worker with PCR-confirmed SARS-CoV-2 infection or an uninfected control (not recorded which). Both conserved end residues are part of each CDR3. The order of the fields is D gene, clone size, J gene, V gene, CDR3 protein, CDR3 DNA. A D gene is named only where the DNA matches it firmly. Expanded clones are given a class, and other clones once, few, many or no size at all.

TRBD2	few	TRBJ2-3	TRBV7-2	CASSTLAGDTDTQYF	TGTGCCAGCAGCACTTTAGCGGGAGACACAGATACGCAGTATTTT
TRBD2	-	TRBJ2-3	TRBV9	CASSVEGGGNTDTQYF	TGTGCCAGCAGCGTAGAGGGCGGGGGGAACACAGATACGCAGTATTTT
TRBD1	many	TRBJ1-1	TRBV7-9	CASSSDRGYTEAFF	TGTGCCAGCAGCTCCGACAGGGGTTACACTGAAGCTTTCTTT
-	few	TRBJ1-1	TRBV5-4	CASSLAKDMNTEAFF	TGTGCCAGCAGCTTGGCCAAGGACATGAACACTGAAGCTTTCTTT
TRBD1	few	TRBJ1-1	TRBV6-5	CASSYTGAEAFF	TGTGCCAGCAGTTATACAGGGGCTGAAGCTTTCTTT
-	few	TRBJ2-2	TRBV3-1	CASLSKGGPNTGELFF	TGTGCCAGCTTGTCTAAAGGGGGACCGAACACCGGGGAGCTGTTTTTT
-	few	TRBJ2-3	TRBV27	CASSFIDRLTDTQYF	TGTGCCAGCAGTTTTATTGACAGACTCACAGATACGCAGTATTTT
-	few	TRBJ1-6	TRBV6-5	CASSYSSRGDSPLHF	TGTGCCAGCAGTTACTCGTCAAGAGGAGATTCACCCCTCCACTTT
TRBD2	-	TRBJ2-1	TRBV18	CASLPGLAGEYPYNEQFF	TGTGCCAGCTTACCGGGACTAGCGGGAGAATACCCCTACAATGAGCAGTTCTTC
-	many	TRBJ2-1	TRBV6-5	CASTQGSPGENEQFF	TGTGCCAGCACCCAAGGGAGCCCCGGAGAGAATGAGCAGTTCTTC
-	many	TRBJ2-3	TRBV7-2	CASTPGWSTDTQYF	TGTGCCAGCACCCCGGGGTGGAGCACAGATACGCAGTATTTT
-	once	TRBJ1-5	TRBV6-8	CATGRANQPQHF	TGTGCCACGGGACGGGCAAATCAGCCCCAGCATTTT
-	-	TRBJ2-1	TRBV7-9	CASSLGANEQFF	TGTGCCAGCAGCTTAGGAGCAAATGAGCAGTTCTTC
-	few	TRBJ1-6	TRBV18	CASSPAGQGGRNSPLHF	TGTGCCAGCTCCCCCGCGGGGCAGGGCGGGAGAAATTCACCCCTCCACTTT
-	many	TRBJ1-1	TRBV29-1	CSVVEVTTEAFF	TGCAGCGTTGTCGAAGTCACTACTGAAGCTTTCTTT
-	few	TRBJ1-2	TRBV6-2/TRBV6-3	CASSYYRTRTNYGYTF	TGTGCCAGCAGTTACTACAGGACACGAACTAACTATGGCTACACCTTC
TRBD2	few	TRBJ2-1	TRBV29-1	CSFDREDSHEQFF	TGCAGCTTCGACCGGGAGGACTCTCATGAGCAGTTCTTC
-	-	TRBJ2-5	TRBV19	CASSVEKDF	TGTGCCAGTAGTGTTGAAAAGGACTTC
TRBD1	few	TRBJ2-7	TRBV4-3	CASSQDRDSLYEQYF	TGCGCCAGCAGCCAAGACCGGGACAGCCTCTACGAGCAGTACTTC
TRBD1	-	TRBJ2-1	TRBV14	CASSRHTTGSNEQFF	TGTGCCAGCAGCCGACATACGACAGGGTCGAATGAGCAGTTCTTC
-	few	TRBJ1-1	TRBV3-1	CASSLGGALTEAFF	TGTGCCAGCAGCCTTGGAGGGGCCCTCACTGAAGCTTTCTTT
-	few	TRBJ2-3	TRBV6-2/TRBV6-3	CASSPGLSTDTQYF	TGTGCCAGCAGTCCGGGCCTCAGCACAGATACGCAGTATTTT
-	few	TRBJ1-1	TRBV5-1	CASSLDGSLKNTEAFF	TGCGCCAGCAGCTTGGATGGTTCACTTAAGAACACTGAAGCTTTCTTT
-	many	TRBJ2-7	TRBV6-1	CASISTGIHEQYF	TGTGCCAGCATATCCACAGGGATCCACGAGCAGTACTTC
TRBD1	-	TRBJ1-2	TRBV7-9	CASSEGDGTDGYTF	TGTGCCAGCAGTGAAGGGGACGGGACAGATGGCTACACCTTC
-	-	TRBJ2-3	TRBV6-2/TRBV6-3	CASSYLRRTGTDTQYF	TGTGCCAGCAGTTATCTGAGAAGGACGGGGACAGATACGCAGTATTTT
TRBD1	-	TRBJ2-7	TRBV20-1	CSANDRDSYFYEQYF	TGCAGTGCGAACGATCGGGACAGCTACTTCTACGAGCAGTACTTC
-	-	TRBJ2-5	TRBV7-2	CASSLSIEEETQYF	TGTGCCAGCAGCTTATCAATCGAAGAAGAGACCCAGTACTTC